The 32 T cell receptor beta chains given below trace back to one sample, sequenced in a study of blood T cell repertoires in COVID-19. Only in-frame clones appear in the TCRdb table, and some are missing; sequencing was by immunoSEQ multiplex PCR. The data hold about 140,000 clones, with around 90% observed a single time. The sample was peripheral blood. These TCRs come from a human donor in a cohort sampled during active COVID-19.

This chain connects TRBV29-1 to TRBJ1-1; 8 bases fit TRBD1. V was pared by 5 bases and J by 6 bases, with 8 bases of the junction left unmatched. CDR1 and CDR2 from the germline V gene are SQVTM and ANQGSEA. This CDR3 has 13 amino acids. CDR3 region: CSVTGQGYAEAFF. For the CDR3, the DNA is TGCAGCGTTACCGGACAGGGCTACGCTGAAGCTTTCTTT.

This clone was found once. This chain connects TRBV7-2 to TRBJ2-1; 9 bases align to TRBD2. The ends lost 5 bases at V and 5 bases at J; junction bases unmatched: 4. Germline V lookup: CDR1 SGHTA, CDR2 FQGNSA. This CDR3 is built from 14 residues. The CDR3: CASSGRLADNEQFF. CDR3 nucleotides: TGTGCCAGCAGCGGACGACTAGCGGACAATGAGCAGTTCTTC.

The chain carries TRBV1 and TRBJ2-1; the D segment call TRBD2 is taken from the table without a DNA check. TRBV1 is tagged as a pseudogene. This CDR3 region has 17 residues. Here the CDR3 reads CTSSQYGLAGSYNEQFF. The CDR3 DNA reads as TGCACCAGCAGCCAATACGGACTAGCGGGGTCGTACAATGAGCAGTTCTTC.

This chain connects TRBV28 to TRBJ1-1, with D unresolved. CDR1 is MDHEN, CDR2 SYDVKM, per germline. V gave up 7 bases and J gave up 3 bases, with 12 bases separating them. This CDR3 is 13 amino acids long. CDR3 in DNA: TGTGCCAGCACCCTCTGGAGTGACACTGAAGCTTTCTTT. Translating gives CASTLWSDTEAFF.

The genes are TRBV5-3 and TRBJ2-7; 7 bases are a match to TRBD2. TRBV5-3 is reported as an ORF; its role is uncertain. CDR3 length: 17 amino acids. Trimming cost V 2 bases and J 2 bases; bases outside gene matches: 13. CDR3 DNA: TGTGCCAGAAGCTTATACCTAGCCGGGGGGAGCACCTACGAGCAGTACTTC. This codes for CARSLYLAGGSTYEQYF.

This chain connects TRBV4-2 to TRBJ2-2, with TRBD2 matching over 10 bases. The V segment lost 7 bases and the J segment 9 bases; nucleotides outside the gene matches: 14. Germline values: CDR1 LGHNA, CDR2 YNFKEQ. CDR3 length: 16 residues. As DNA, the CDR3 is TGTGCCAGCACCCTGGAGGGGACTAGCGTGGCCAGGGAGCTGTTTTTT. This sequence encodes CASTLEGTSVARELFF.

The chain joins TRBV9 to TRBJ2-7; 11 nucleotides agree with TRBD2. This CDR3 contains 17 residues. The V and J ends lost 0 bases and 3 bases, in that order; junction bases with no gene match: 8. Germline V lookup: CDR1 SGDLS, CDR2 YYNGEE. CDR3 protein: CASSVALAGGLNYEQYF. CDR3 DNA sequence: TGTGCCAGCAGCGTAGCCCTAGCGGGAGGTCTAAACTACGAGCAGTACTTC.

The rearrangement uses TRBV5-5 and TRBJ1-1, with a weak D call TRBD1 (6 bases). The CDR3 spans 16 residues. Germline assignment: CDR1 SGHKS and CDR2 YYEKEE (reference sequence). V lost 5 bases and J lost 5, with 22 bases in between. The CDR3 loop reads CASSPRGACVGTEAFF. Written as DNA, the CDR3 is TGTGCCAGCAGTCCCCGGGGGGCCTGCGTGGGGACTGAAGCTTTCTTT.

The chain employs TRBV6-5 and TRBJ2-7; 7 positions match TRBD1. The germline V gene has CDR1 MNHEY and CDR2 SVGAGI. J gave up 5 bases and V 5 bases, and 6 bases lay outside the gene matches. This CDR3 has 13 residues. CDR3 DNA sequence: TGTGCCAGCAGTAGACAGGGCTTCGACGAGCAGTACTTC. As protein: CASSRQGFDEQYF.

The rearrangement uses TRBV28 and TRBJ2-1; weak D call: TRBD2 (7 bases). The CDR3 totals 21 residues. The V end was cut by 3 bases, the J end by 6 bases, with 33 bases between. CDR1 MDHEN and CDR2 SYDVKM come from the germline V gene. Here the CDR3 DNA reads TGTGCCAGCAGTTTCTTGTTCCCGGGGAGAAAGCGGGACATCGGAGGCAATGAGCAGTTCTTC. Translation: CASSFLFPGRKRDIGGNEQFF.

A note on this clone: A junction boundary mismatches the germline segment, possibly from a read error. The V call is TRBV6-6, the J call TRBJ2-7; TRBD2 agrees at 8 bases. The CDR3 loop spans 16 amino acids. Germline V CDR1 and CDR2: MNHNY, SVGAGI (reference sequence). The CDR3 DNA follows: TGTGCCAGCAGTGACTCCGGGACTAGTCTAACGGGAGAGCAGTACTTC. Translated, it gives CASSDSGTSLTGEQYF.

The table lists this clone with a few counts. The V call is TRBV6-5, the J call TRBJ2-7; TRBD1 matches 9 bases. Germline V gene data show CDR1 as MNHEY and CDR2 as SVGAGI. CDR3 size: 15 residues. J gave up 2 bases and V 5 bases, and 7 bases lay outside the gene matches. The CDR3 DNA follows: TGTGCCAGCAGTAGGGACAGGGCCCTAACCTACGAGCAGTACTTC. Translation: CASSRDRALTYEQYF.

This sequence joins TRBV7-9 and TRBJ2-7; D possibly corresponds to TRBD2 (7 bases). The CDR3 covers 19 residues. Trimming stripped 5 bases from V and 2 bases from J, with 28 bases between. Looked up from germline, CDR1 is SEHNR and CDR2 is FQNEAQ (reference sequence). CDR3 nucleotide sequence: TGTGCCAGCAGCCCCTCGCAAGCGGGACCGGGACACAATCCCTACGAGCAGTACTTC. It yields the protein CASSPSQAGPGHNPYEQYF. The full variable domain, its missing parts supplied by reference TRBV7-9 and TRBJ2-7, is DTGVSQNPRHKITKRGQNVTFRCDPISEHNRLYWYRQTLGQGPEFLTYFQNEAQLEKSRLLSDRFSAERPKGSFSTLEIQRTEQGDSAMYLCASSPSQAGPGHNPYEQYFGPGTRLTVT.

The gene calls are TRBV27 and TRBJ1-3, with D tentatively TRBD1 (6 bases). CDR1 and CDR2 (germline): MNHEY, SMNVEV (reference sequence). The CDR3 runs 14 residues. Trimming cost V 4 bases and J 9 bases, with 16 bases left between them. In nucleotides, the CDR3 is TGTGCCAGCAGTTCCCTAGGGGGTCGGAGCACCATATATTTT. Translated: CASSSLGGRSTIYF.

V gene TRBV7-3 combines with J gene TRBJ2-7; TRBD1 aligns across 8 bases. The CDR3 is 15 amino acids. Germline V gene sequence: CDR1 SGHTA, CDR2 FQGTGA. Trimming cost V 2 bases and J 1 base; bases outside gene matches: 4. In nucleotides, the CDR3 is TGTGCCAGCAGCTTACCCAACAGGGGGTCCTACGAGCAGTACTTC. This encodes CASSLPNRGSYEQYF.

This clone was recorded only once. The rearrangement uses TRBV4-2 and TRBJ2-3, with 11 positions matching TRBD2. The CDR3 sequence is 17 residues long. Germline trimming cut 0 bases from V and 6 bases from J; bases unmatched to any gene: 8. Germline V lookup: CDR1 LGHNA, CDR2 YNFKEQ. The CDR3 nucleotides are TGTGCCAGCAGCCAAGATCGGCTAGCGGGAGGCGGGGATACGCAGTATTTT. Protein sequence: CASSQDRLAGGGDTQYF.

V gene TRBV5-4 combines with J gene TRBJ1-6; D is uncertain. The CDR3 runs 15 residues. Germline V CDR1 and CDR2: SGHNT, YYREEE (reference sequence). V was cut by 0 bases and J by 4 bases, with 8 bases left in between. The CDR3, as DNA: TGTGCCAGCAGCTTGGGAGTGACTTATAATTCACCCCTCCACTTT. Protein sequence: CASSLGVTYNSPLHF. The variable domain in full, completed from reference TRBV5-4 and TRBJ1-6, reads ETGVTQSPTHLIKTRGQQVTLRCSSQSGHNTVSWYQQALGQGPQFIFQYYREEENGRGNFPPRFSGLQFPNYSSELNVNALELDDSALYLCASSLGVTYNSPLHFGNGTRLTVT.

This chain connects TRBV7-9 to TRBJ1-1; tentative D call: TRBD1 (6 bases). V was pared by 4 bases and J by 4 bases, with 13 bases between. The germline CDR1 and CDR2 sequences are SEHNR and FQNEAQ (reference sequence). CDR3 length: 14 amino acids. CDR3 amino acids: CASSSSGGGTEAFF. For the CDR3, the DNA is TGTGCCAGCAGCTCTAGCGGGGGCGGCACTGAAGCTTTCTTT.

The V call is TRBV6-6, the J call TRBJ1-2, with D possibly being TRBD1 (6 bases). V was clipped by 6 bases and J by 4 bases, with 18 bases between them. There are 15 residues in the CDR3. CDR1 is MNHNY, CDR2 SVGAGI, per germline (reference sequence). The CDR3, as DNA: TGTGCCAGCAGGCGGGAGGGGGGGGGCACCTATGGCTACACCTTC. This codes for CASRREGGGTYGYTF.

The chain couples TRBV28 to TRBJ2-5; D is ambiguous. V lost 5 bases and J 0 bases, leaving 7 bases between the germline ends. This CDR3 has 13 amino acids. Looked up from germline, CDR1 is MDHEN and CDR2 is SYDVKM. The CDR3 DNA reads TGTGCCAGCAGTCGGCAGGACCAAGAGACCCAGTACTTC. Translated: CASSRQDQETQYF.

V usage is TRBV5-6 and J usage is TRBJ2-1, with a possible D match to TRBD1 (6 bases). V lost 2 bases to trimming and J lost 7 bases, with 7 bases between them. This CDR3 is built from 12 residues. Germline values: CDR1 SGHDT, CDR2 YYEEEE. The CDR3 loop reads CASSFTGNEQFF. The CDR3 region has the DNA TGTGCCAGCAGCTTCACAGGGAATGAGCAGTTCTTC. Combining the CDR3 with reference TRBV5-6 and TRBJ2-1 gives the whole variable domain DAGVTQSPTHLIKTRGQQVTLRCSPKSGHDTVSWYQQALGQGPQFIFQYYEEEERQRGNFPDRFSGHQFPNYSSELNVNALLLGDSALYLCASSFTGNEQFFGPGTRLTVL.

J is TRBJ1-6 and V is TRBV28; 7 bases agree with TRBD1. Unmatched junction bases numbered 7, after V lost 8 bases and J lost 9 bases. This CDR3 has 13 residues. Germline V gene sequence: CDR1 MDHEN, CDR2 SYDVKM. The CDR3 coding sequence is TGTGCCAGCTATACAGGGGACTTTTCACCCCTCCACTTT. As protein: CASYTGDFSPLHF.

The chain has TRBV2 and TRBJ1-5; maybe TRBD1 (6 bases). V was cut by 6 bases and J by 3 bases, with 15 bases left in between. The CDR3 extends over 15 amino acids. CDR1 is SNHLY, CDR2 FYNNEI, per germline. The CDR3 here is CASRENTGNNQPQHF. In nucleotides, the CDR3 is TGTGCCAGCAGGGAAAATACAGGGAACAATCAGCCCCAGCATTTT.

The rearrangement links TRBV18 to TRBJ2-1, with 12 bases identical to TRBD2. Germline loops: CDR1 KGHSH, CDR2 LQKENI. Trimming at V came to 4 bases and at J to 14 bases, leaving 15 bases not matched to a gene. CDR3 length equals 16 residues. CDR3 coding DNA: TGTGCCAGCTCACAACCGCATCCTAGCGGGGGGGATAGAAAGTTCTTC. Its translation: CASSQPHPSGGDRKFF.

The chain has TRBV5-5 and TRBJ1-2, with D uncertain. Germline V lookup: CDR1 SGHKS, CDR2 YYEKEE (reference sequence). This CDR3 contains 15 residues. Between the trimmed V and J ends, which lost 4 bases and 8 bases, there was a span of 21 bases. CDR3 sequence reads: CASSQARGLSGGYTF. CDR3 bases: TGTGCCAGCAGCCAGGCACGGGGTCTTAGTGGCGGCTACACCTTC.

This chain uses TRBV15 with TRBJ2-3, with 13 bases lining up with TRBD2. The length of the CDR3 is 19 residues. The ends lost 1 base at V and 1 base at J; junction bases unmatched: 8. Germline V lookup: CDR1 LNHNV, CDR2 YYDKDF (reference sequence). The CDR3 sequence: CATSRGSTSGGSGTDTQYF. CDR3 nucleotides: TGTGCCACCAGCAGAGGGTCGACTAGCGGGGGGAGCGGCACAGATACGCAGTATTTT.

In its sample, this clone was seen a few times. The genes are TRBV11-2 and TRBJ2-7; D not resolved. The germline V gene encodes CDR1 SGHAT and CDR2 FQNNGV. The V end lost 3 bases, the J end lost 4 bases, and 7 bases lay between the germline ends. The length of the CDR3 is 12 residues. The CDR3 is CASSLNRYEQYF. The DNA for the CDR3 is TGTGCCAGCAGCTTGAATCGGTACGAGCAGTACTTC. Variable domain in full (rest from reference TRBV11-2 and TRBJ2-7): EAGVAQSPRYKIIEKRQSVAFWCNPISGHATLYWYQQILGQGPKLLIQFQNNGVVDDSQLPKDRFSAERLKGVDSTLKIQPAKLEDSAVYLCASSLNRYEQYFGPGTRLTVT.

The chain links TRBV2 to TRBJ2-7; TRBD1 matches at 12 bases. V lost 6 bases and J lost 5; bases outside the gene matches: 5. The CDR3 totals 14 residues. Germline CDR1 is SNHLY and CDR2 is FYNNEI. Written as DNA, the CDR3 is TGTGCCAGCAGACTGGGACAGGGGGCTGACGAGCAGTACTTC. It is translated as CASRLGQGADEQYF.

The CDR3 is CASSPTRAWEKLFF. The CDR3 DNA reads TGTGCCAGCAGCCCGACTAGGGCCTGGGAAAAACTGTTTTTT. The V and J genes are TRBV7-8 and TRBJ1-4, with D unclear. The germline V and J ends were trimmed by 5 bases and 8 bases, with 15 bases remaining between them. The germline V gene has CDR1 SGHVS and CDR2 FQNEAQ. The length of the CDR3 is 14 residues.

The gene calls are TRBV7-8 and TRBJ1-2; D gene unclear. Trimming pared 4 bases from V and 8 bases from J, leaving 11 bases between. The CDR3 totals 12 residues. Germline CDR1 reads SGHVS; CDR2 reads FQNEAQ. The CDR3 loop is CASSSTLGGYTF. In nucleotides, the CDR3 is TGTGCCAGCAGCTCCACTCTGGGCGGCTACACCTTC.

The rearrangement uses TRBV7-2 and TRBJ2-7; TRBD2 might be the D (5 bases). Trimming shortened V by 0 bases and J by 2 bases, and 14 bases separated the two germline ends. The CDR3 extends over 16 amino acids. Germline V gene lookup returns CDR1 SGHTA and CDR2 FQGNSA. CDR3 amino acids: CASSLAWGGSTYEQYF. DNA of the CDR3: TGTGCCAGCAGCTTAGCGTGGGGTGGGAGCACCTACGAGCAGTACTTC.

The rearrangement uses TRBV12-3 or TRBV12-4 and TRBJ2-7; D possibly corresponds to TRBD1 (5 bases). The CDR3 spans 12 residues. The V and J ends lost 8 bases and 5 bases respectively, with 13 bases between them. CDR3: CASGREYHEQYF. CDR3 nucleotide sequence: TGTGCCAGCGGCAGGGAATACCACGAGCAGTACTTC.